The clone carrying this TCR beta chain was found once. Its antigen is unknown. Into CD45RA+ naive and CD45RA-negative memory subsets, the CD4+ cells were split. Clones were read by immunoSEQ multiplex PCR, and TCRdb kept only the in-frame ones, dropping some. The sample lists under 300,000 clones, approximately 65% occurring once. The CDR3 runs 16 residues. Germline V gene data show CDR1 as SGHRS and CDR2 as YFSETQ. V lost 4 bases and J lost 2, with 15 bases in between. The data derive from a study of shared clonotypes between healthy human individuals. Whole-study findings and limits: Generally, naive subsets came out with larger estimated richness than memory subsets. Non-shared clonotypes had lower generation probabilities than those shared by all four donors.

The chain carries TRBV5-1 and TRBJ1-4, with D possibly TRBD1 on 5 matching bases. The sample consisted of memory CD4+ T cells sorted from blood. Specified subset: CD45RA-negative fraction. This receptor was obtained from a man aged 30-40 years in good health. The CDR3 DNA reads TGCGCCAGCAGCCGAGTTGGGGCGGGTACTAATGAAAAACTGTTTTTT. The encoded protein is CASSRVGAGTNEKLFF.